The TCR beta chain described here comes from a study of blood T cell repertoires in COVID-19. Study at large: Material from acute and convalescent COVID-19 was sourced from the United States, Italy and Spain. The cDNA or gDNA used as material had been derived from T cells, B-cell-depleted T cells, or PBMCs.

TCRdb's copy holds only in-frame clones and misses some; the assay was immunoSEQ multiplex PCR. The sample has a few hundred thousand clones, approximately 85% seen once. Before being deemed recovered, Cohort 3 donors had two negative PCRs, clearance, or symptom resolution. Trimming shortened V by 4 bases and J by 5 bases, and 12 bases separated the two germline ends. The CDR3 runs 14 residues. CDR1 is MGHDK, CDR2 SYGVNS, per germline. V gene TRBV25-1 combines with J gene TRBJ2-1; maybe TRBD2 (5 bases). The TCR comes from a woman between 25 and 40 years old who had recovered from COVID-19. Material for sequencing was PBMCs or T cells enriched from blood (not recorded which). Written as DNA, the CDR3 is TGTGCCAGCAGTGCCGTAGCGTCCCACAATGAGCAGTTCTTC. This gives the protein CASSAVASHNEQFF.